The present TCR beta chain was sequenced within a study of blood T cell repertoires in COVID-19. Study in general: T cells, B-cell-depleted T cells, or PBMCs supplied cDNA or gDNA.

Germline loops: CDR1 KGHDR, CDR2 SFDVKD. Trimming took off 4 bases at V and 10 bases at J, with 12 bases between the two ends. This CDR3 is built from 13 residues. TCRdb's copy holds only in-frame clones and misses some; the assay was immunoSEQ multiplex PCR. This sample carries roughly 130,000 clones, around nine tenths of them seen once, and the ten largest clones take 3.5% to 5%. Sequenced input: peripheral blood. This clonotype was obtained from a man between 60 and 70 years old with COVID-19, enrolled during active disease. V gene TRBV24-1 combines with J gene TRBJ1-4; D is unresolved. The CDR3 loop reads CATSDSPSGKLFF. CDR3 DNA sequence: TGTGCCACCAGTGACAGTCCCTCGGGAAAACTGTTTTTT.